This T cell receptor (beta chain) was sequenced during a study of Ad26.COV2.S vaccination and SARS-CoV-2 variants. Study results and limitations: CD8+ and CD4+ T cells specific for spike reportedly responded with substantial breadth after vaccination. Ad26.COV2.S recipients had broader spike-specific TCRs (P = 0.0014).

Only in-frame clones appear in the TCRdb table, and some are missing; sequencing was by immunoSEQ multiplex PCR. Seen here are about 180,000 clones, roughly 85% observed once, and the top ten hold 5% to 6.5%. This CDR3 has 14 residues. After removal of 4 bases from V and 8 bases from J, the junction contained 8 bases not matched to a gene. CDR1 is SGDLS and CDR2 is YYNGEE in the germline V gene. As concerns this clone: Its antigen is currently unknown.

The rearrangement links TRBV9 to TRBJ2-1, with 8 bases that match TRBD1. The sequence came from a human donor who had recovered from COVID-19. The source material was peripheral blood, sampled after recovery from COVID-19. The CDR3 DNA reads TGTGCCAGCAGCTTATGGGACAGGTTCGATGAGCAGTTCTTC. Its protein is CASSLWDRFDEQFF.